One sample yielded the 5 T cell receptor beta chains listed below, sequenced in a study of cytomegalovirus exposure and HLA in healthy donors. Primers for the PCR totalled 60 Vbeta and 13 Jbeta. The repertoire was sequenced with immunoSEQ multiplex PCR; TCRdb's copy has only in-frame clones and lacks some. Of 210,000 or so clones listed, approximately 80% are singletons. Sequenced: PBMCs. These receptors came from a woman aged 50 to 65 in good health and CMV-seropositive.

V gene TRBV28 combines with J gene TRBJ1-1; unclear D gene. The ends were cut back, 1 base at V and 0 bases at J, with 9 bases in the middle. There are 15 residues in the CDR3. Per the germline V gene, CDR1 is MDHEN and CDR2 is SYDVKM. As DNA, the CDR3 is TGTGCCAGCAGTTTATCGCGCGGAATGAACACTGAAGCTTTCTTT. Its protein product is CASSLSRGMNTEAFF.

The chain links TRBV9 to TRBJ2-2; perhaps TRBD2 as D (6 bases). CDR1 SGDLS and CDR2 YYNGEE come from the germline V gene. This CDR3 has 15 amino acids. Trimming stripped 0 bases from V and 7 bases from J, with 13 bases between. CDR3 amino acids: CASSVAPGGGGELFF. CDR3 DNA sequence: TGTGCCAGCAGCGTAGCCCCCGGGGGTGGCGGGGAGCTGTTTTTT. The entire variable domain, with the rest obtained from reference TRBV9 and TRBJ2-2, is as follows: DSGVTQTPKHLITATGQRVTLRCSPRSGDLSVYWYQQSLDQGLQFLIQYYNGEERAKGNILERFSAQQFPDLHSELNLSSLELGDSALYFCASSVAPGGGGELFFGEGSRLTVL.

This rearrangement joins TRBV9 to TRBJ2-2; 9 bases align to TRBD1. CDR1 and CDR2 (germline): SGDLS, YYNGEE. The CDR3 loop spans 16 amino acids. V shed 5 bases, J shed 6 bases, and the junction held 11 bases outside the gene matches. CDR3 sequence (DNA): TGTGCCAGCAGAGCCGACAGGGGGTTTACGGCCGGGGAGCTGTTTTTT. Translation gives CASRADRGFTAGELFF. The variable domain in full, with the rest retrieved from reference TRBV9 and TRBJ2-2, is DSGVTQTPKHLITATGQRVTLRCSPRSGDLSVYWYQQSLDQGLQFLIQYYNGEERAKGNILERFSAQQFPDLHSELNLSSLELGDSALYFCASRADRGFTAGELFFGEGSRLTVL.

This rearrangement joins TRBV4-1 to TRBJ1-5, with D tentatively TRBD1 (6 bases). Germline lookup yields CDR1 MGHRA and CDR2 YSYEKL. CDR3 length: 14 residues. V was clipped by 2 bases and J by 4 bases, with 9 bases between them. CDR3 DNA: TGCGCCAGCAGCCAATGGACAGCGAATCAGCCCCAGCATTTT. Protein product: CASSQWTANQPQHF.

J is TRBJ1-3 and V is TRBV11-2; D ambiguous. CDR3 length: 13 residues. Per germline, CDR1 SGHAT and CDR2 FQNNGV. The germline V and J ends were trimmed by 5 bases and 1 base, with 6 bases remaining between them. The CDR3 reads CASSETSGNTIYF. Here the CDR3 DNA reads TGTGCCAGCAGCGAGACATCTGGAAACACCATATATTTT.